A single sample gave rise to the 20 T cell receptor beta chains below, sequenced in a study of OX40 agonist ivuxolimab in advanced cancers. Only in-frame clones appear in the TCRdb table, and some are missing; sequencing was by immunoSEQ multiplex PCR. The sample shows roughly 100,000 clones, around four fifths of them seen only once. Sequences were derived from CD4+ or CD8+ T cells sorted from blood, sampled in a trial of the OX40 agonist ivuxolimab. These receptors were taken from an adult with an advanced solid tumor such as melanoma, head and neck, liver or kidney cancer.

The gene calls are TRBV4-2 and TRBJ2-3; 7 nucleotides agree with TRBD2. This CDR3 has 17 amino acids. Trimming removed 1 base from V and 5 bases from J; junction bases left unmatched: 12. Germline CDR1 is LGHNA and CDR2 is YNFKEQ. This chain's CDR3 is CASSQVVGTGGEDTQYF. The CDR3 DNA sequence: TGTGCCAGCAGCCAAGTGGTCGGGACGGGGGGTGAAGATACGCAGTATTTT.

V is TRBV2 and J is TRBJ2-7; 8 bases map to TRBD1. The trim removed 2 bases at V and 3 bases at J, leaving 6 bases unmatched. The CDR3 contains 15 residues. The V gene's germline CDR1 is SNHLY and CDR2 FYNNEI. CDR3 DNA: TGTGCCAGCAGTGAATGGACAGGGTCGATCTACGAGCAGTACGTC. Translating gives CASSEWTGSIYEQYV.

V gene TRBV5-6 combines with J gene TRBJ2-6; D is perhaps TRBD2 (5 bases). This CDR3 is built from 16 residues. The germline V gene has CDR1 SGHDT and CDR2 YYEEEE. Trimming removed 4 bases from V and 2 bases from J, with 13 bases in between. CDR3 protein: CASSEGFGAGANVLTF. The CDR3 nucleotides are TGTGCCAGCAGCGAAGGTTTCGGGGCTGGGGCCAACGTCCTGACTTTC. The full variable domain, rest sourced from reference TRBV5-6 and TRBJ2-6, is DAGVTQSPTHLIKTRGQQVTLRCSPKSGHDTVSWYQQALGQGPQFIFQYYEEEERQRGNFPDRFSGHQFPNYSSELNVNALLLGDSALYLCASSEGFGAGANVLTFGAGSRLTVL.

J is TRBJ1-1 and V is TRBV10-3; the D gene is possibly TRBD1 (6 bases). The CDR3 runs 14 residues. V was shortened by 9 bases and J by 1 base, with 15 bases between the two germline ends. Germline CDR1 is ENHRY and CDR2 is SYGVKD. The CDR3 nucleotides are TGTGCCATAAACAGGGAGGGAGGGAACACTGAAGCTTTCTTT. The encoded protein is CAINREGGNTEAFF.

The rearrangement links TRBV4-1 to TRBJ1-4; D possibly corresponds to TRBD1 (6 bases). The CDR3 contains 15 residues. V lost 3 bases, J lost 0 bases, and 8 bases lay in between. Germline V gene sequence: CDR1 MGHRA, CDR2 YSYEKL. Here the CDR3 DNA reads TGCGCCAGCAGCCAGGACAGCGCAACTAATGAAAAACTGTTTTTT. Encoded protein: CASSQDSATNEKLFF.

The chain has TRBV19 and TRBJ1-3; D might be TRBD1 (5 bases). There are 14 residues in the CDR3. The germline CDR1 and CDR2 sequences are LNHDA and SQIVND (reference sequence). Trimming removed 7 bases at V and 0 bases at J, with 10 bases between. The CDR3 spells CASTDRSSGNTIYF. As DNA, the CDR3 is TGTGCCAGTACCGACAGAAGCTCTGGAAACACCATATATTTT. Full variable domain (rest looked up from reference TRBV19 and TRBJ1-3): DGGITQSPKYLFRKEGQNVTLSCEQNLNHDAMYWYRQDPGQGLRLIYYSQIVNDFQKGDIAEGYSVSREKKESFPLTVTSAQKNPTAFYLCASTDRSSGNTIYFGEGSWLTVV.

V and J are TRBV7-2 and TRBJ2-5; no reliable D call. The CDR3 contains 12 residues. Germline CDR1 is SGHTA and CDR2 is FQGNSA. Deletions cut 4 bases from V and 9 bases from J, with 12 bases between. The CDR3 nucleotides are TGTGCCAGCAGCTCACAACCGCTGGCCCAGTACTTC. It encodes CASSSQPLAQYF.

The chain links TRBV7-9 to TRBJ1-2, with D unresolved. The CDR3 has 14 residues. CDR1 SEHNR and CDR2 FQNEAQ come from the germline V gene (reference sequence). The V and J ends lost 1 base and 6 bases respectively, with 12 bases between them. CDR3 region: CASSLDREPHGYTF. For the CDR3, the DNA is TGTGCCAGCAGCTTAGACCGGGAACCCCATGGCTACACCTTC.

In this sample, this clone turned up a few times. This chain connects TRBV6-1 to TRBJ2-7; unclear D gene. Per germline, CDR1 MNHNS and CDR2 SASEGT. This CDR3 is built from 14 residues. Trimming cost V 0 bases and J 13 bases, with 19 bases left between them. CDR3 loop: CASSEAINRAFFYV. The CDR3 DNA follows: TGTGCCAGCAGTGAAGCGATAAATCGGGCCTTCTTTTACGTC.

The gene calls are TRBV28 and TRBJ1-6, with D tentatively TRBD1 (6 bases). Per germline, CDR1 MDHEN and CDR2 SYDVKM. This CDR3 is 15 amino acids long. Trimming cost V 4 bases and J 10 bases, with 17 bases left between them. CDR3 in amino acids: CASSSGGSLHSPLHF. In DNA, the CDR3 is TGTGCCAGCAGTTCGGGGGGCTCCCTACACTCACCCCTCCACTTT.

The chain combines TRBV28 with TRBJ2-7, with a weak D call TRBD1 (6 bases). Germline CDR1 reads MDHEN; CDR2 reads SYDVKM. The length of the CDR3 is 12 residues. The V gene lost 7 bases and the J gene lost 6 bases, with 13 bases spanning the gap. The CDR3 DNA follows: TGTGCCAGCACTTCGGACAGCGGCGAGCAGTACGTC. Its protein is CASTSDSGEQYV.

This chain uses TRBV28 with TRBJ1-5; D is unclear. This CDR3 has 13 amino acids. The germline V gene has CDR1 MDHEN and CDR2 SYDVKM. The CDR3 loop reads CASGPIRNQPQHF. CDR3 coding DNA: TGTGCAAGTGGGCCGATCCGCAATCAGCCCCAGCATTTT. The whole variable domain, remainder taken from reference TRBV28 and TRBJ1-5, is DVKVTQSSRYLVKRTGEKVFLECVQDMDHENMFWYRQDPGLGLRLIYFSYDVKMKEKGDIPEGYSVSREKKERFSLILESASTNQTSMYLCASGPIRNQPQHFGDGTRLSIL.

This clone appeared a single time. The chain is built from TRBV5-4 and TRBJ1-1; TRBD1 is a possible D gene (6 bases). This CDR3 comprises 15 residues. Trimming left V 2 bases short and J 0 bases short, with 11 bases between. Germline CDR1 is SGHNT and CDR2 is YYREEE (reference sequence). The CDR3 sequence: CASSFIGGLNTEAFF. Here the CDR3 DNA reads TGTGCCAGCAGCTTCATCGGGGGCTTGAACACTGAAGCTTTCTTT.

This chain connects TRBV2 to TRBJ2-2; D may correspond to TRBD1 or TRBD2 (7 bases each). The V end was cut by 8 bases, the J end by 3 bases, with 16 bases between. This CDR3 has 15 residues. Germline V gives CDR1 SNHLY, CDR2 FYNNEI. CDR3 sequence: CASGRQGGYTGELFF. CDR3 in DNA: TGTGCCAGCGGGCGACAGGGAGGGTACACCGGGGAGCTGTTTTTT.

The rearrangement links TRBV4-2 to TRBJ1-5; perhaps TRBD1 as D (6 bases). This CDR3 is 16 amino acids long. Germline loops: CDR1 LGHNA, CDR2 YNFKEQ. The V gene lost 0 bases and the J gene lost 0 bases, with 9 bases spanning the gap. This CDR3 reads CASSQETGYSNQPQHF. The CDR3 nucleotides are TGTGCCAGCAGCCAAGAAACAGGGTATAGCAATCAGCCCCAGCATTTT.

The CDR3 reads CASSLGPYTNEKLFF. Written as DNA, the CDR3 is TGCGCCAGCAGCTTGGGCCCCTACACTAATGAAAAACTGTTTTTT. This sequence joins TRBV5-1 and TRBJ1-4, with D hard to call. Germline V gives CDR1 SGHRS, CDR2 YFSETQ. The ends were cut back, 0 bases at V and 2 bases at J, with 8 bases in the middle. The CDR3 is 15 residues long.

The DNA of the CDR3 is TGTGCCAGCAGCTTAACAGGGGGGACGGAGACCCAGTACTTC. Protein sequence: CASSLTGGTETQYF. The V call is TRBV7-2, the J call TRBJ2-5, with 8 nucleotides matching TRBD1. The V gene's germline CDR1 is SGHTA and CDR2 FQGNSA. V dropped 2 bases and J dropped 5; count of bases not matched to a gene: 4. The CDR3 consists of 14 residues.

The gene calls are TRBV6-1 and TRBJ1-2, with D tentatively TRBD1 (6 bases). This CDR3 region has 15 residues. With 8 bases removed from V and 2 bases from J, the gap between germline ends came to 18 bases. Per the germline V gene, CDR1 is MNHNS and CDR2 is SASEGT. CDR3 DNA: TGTGCCAGCGGAGGGGGGCTGACAGTAAACTATGGCTACACCTTC. Its protein product is CASGGGLTVNYGYTF.

The chain combines TRBV7-9 with TRBJ1-1; maybe TRBD1 (5 bases). The CDR3 is made up of 14 amino acids. Germline CDR1 SEHNR, CDR2 FQNEAQ (reference sequence). The ends were cut back, 0 bases at V and 8 bases at J, with 13 bases in the middle. Here the CDR3 DNA reads TGTGCCAGCAGCTTAGCGGCAGGGCAAGGCGAAGCTTTCTTT. It is translated as CASSLAAGQGEAFF.

V gene TRBV5-5 combines with J gene TRBJ2-5, with 11 bases identical to TRBD1. V shed 4 bases and J 0 bases; nucleotides not matched to a gene: 5. Germline CDR1 is SGHKS and CDR2 is YYEKEE (reference sequence). This CDR3 comprises 16 residues. CDR3 in amino acids: CASSLGTGGNQETQYF. DNA of the CDR3: TGTGCCAGCAGCCTCGGGACAGGGGGGAACCAAGAGACCCAGTACTTC.